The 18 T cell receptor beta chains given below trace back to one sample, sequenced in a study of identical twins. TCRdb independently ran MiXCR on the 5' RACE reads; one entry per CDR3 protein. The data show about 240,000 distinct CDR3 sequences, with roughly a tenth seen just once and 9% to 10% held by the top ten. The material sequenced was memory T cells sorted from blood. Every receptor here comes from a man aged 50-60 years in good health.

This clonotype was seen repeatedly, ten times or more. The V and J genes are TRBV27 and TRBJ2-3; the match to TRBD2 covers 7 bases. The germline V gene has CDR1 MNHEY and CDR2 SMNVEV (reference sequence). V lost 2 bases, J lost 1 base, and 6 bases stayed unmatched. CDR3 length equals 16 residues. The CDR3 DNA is TGTGCCAGCAGTTTACTAGCGGCCCCAGGCACAGATACGCAGTATTTT. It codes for CASSLLAAPGTDTQYF.

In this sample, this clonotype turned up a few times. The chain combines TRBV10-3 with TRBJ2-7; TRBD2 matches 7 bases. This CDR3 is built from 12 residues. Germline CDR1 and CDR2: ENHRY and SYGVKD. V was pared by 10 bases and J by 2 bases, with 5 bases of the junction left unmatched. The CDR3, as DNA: TGTGCCAGCCGCGGGGGACCCTACGAGCAGTACTTC. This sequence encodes CASRGGPYEQYF.

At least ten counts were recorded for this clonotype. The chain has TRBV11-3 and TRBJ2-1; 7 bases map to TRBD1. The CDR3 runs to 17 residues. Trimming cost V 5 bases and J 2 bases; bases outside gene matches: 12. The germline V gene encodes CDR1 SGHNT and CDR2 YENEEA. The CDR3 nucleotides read TGTGCCAGCAGCGAAGATACAGGGGATGGGGCCTACAATGAGCAGTTCTTC. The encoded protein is CASSEDTGDGAYNEQFF.

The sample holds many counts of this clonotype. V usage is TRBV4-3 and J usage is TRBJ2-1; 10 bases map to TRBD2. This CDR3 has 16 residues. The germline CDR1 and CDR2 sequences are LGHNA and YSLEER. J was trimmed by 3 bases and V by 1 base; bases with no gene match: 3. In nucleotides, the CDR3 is TGCGCCAGCAGCCAAGGCCTAGCGGGAGTCTACAATGAGCAGTTCTTC. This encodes CASSQGLAGVYNEQFF.

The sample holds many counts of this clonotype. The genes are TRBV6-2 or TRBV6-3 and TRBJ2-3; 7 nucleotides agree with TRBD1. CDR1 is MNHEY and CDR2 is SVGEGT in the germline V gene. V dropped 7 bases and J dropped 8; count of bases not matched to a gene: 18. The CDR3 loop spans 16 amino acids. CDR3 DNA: TGTGCCAGCAACCTACCCGGACAGGTGGGGACAACTACGCAGTATTTT. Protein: CASNLPGQVGTTTQYF.

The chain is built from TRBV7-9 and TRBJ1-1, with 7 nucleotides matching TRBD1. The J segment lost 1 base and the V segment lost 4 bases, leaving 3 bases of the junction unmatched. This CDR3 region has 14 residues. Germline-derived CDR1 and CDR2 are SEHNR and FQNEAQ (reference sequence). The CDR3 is CASSSWTGNTEAFF. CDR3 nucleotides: TGTGCCAGCAGCTCGTGGACAGGGAACACTGAAGCTTTCTTT.

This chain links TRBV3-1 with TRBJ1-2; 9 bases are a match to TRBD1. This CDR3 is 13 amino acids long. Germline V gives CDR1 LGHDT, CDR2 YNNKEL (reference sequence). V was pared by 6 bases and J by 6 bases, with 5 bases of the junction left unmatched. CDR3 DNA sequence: TGTGCCAGCAGAGCGGGACAGGGACATGGCTACACCTTC. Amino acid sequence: CASRAGQGHGYTF.

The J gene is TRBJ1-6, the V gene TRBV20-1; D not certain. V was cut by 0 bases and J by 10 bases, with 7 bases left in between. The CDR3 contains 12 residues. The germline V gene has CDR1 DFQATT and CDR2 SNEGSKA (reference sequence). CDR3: CSARDEGSPLHF. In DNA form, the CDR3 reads TGCAGTGCTAGAGATGAAGGATCACCCCTCCACTTT.

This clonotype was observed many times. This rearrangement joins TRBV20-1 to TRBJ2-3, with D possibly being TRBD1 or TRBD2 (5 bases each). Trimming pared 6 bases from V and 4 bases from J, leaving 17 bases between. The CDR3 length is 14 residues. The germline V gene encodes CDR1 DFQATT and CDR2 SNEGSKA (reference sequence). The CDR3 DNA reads TGCAGTGCCGCTAAGCTGGGGGAAGCAGATACGCAGTATTTT. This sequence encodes CSAAKLGEADTQYF.

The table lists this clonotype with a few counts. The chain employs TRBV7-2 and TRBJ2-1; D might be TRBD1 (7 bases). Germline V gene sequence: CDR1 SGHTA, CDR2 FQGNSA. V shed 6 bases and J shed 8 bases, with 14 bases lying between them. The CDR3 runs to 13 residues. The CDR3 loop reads CASRNRGGDEQFF. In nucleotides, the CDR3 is TGTGCCAGCAGGAACAGGGGAGGCGATGAGCAGTTCTTC.

The CDR3 nucleotides read TGTGCCAGCAGCCTGGATTCTGCCTCGGGGAGGGAGCAGTACTTC. Protein: CASSLDSASGREQYF. The chain carries TRBV7-2 and TRBJ2-7, with D tentatively TRBD2 (6 bases). The V and J ends lost 5 bases and 7 bases respectively, with 21 bases between them. Germline V gene lookup returns CDR1 SGHTA and CDR2 FQGNSA. There are 15 residues in the CDR3.

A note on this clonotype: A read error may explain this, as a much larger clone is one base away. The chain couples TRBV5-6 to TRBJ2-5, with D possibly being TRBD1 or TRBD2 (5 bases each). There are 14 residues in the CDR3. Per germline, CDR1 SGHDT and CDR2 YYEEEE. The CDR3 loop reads CASSYPGTPVDSDF. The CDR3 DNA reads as TGTGCCAGCAGCTACCCCGGGACGCCAGTTGATTCGGACTTC.

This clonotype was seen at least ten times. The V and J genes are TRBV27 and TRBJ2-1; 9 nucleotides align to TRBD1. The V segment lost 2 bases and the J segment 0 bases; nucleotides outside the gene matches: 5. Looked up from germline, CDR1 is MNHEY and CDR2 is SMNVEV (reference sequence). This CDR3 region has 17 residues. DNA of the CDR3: TGTGCCAGCAGTTTACAGGGGACAGGGAGCTCCTACAATGAGCAGTTCTTC. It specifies CASSLQGTGSSYNEQFF.

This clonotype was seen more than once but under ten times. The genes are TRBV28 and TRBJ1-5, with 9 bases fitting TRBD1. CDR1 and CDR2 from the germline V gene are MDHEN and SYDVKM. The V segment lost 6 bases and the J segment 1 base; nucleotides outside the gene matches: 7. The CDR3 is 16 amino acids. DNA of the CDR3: TGTGCCAGCAGCTCCCCCGGGACAGGGAGCAATCAGCCCCAGCATTTT. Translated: CASSSPGTGSNQPQHF.

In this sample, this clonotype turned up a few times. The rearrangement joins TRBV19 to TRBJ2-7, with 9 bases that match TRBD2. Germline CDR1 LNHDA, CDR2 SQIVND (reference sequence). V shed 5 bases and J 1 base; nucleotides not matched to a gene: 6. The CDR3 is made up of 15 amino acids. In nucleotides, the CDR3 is TGTGCCAGTAGTTTTAGCGGGAGAGGTTCCTACGAGCAGTACTTC. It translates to CASSFSGRGSYEQYF.

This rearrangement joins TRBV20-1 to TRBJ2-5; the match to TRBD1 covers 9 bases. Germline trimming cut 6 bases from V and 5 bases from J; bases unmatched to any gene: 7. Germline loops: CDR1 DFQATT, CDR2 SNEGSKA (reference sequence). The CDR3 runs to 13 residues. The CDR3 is CSALDRGIETQYF. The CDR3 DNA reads TGCAGTGCACTGGACAGGGGAATCGAGACCCAGTACTTC.

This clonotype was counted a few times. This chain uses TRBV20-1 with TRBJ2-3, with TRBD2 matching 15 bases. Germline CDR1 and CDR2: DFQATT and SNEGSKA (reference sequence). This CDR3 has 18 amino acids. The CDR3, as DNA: TGCAGCGGCACACGGCCGGGACTAGCGGGAGGCCGCACAGATACGCAGTATTTT. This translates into CSGTRPGLAGGRTDTQYF.

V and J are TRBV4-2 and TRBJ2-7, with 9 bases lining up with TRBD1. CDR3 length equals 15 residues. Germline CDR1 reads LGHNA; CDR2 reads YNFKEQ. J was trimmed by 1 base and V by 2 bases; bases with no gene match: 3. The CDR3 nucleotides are TGTGCCAGCAGCCAACCGGGACAGGGTTCCTACGAGCAGTACTTC. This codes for CASSQPGQGSYEQYF.